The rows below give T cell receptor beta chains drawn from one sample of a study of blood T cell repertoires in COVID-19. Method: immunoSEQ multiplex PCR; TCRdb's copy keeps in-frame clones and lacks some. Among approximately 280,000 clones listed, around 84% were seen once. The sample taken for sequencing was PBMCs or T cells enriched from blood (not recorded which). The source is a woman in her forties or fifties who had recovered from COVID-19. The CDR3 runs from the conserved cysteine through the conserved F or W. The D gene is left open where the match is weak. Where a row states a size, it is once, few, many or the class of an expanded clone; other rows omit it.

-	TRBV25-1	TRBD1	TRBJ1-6	CASSELVSRQGGYSPLHF	TGTGCCAGCAGTGAATTGGTGTCGCGGCAGGGGGGCTATTCACCCCTCCACTTT
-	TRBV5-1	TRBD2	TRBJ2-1	CASSPWTSGHNEQFF	TGCGCCAGCAGCCCGTGGACTAGCGGACACAATGAGCAGTTCTTC
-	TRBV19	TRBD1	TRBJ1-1	CASSWGQGNTEAFF	TGTGCCAGTAGTTGGGGACAGGGGAACACTGAAGCTTTCTTT
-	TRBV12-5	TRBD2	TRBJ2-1	CASGSGTSGGNPGVDEQFF	TGTGCTAGTGGTTCCGGGACTAGCGGGGGAAACCCGGGGGTTGATGAGCAGTTCTTC
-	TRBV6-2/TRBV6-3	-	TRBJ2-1	CASSSIRTAPEYEQFF	TGTGCCAGCAGTTCTATTCGGACTGCACCCGAATATGAGCAGTTCTTC
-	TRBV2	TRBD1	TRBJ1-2	CATRRIRDSYGYTF	TGTGCCACTAGAAGGATCCGGGACAGCTATGGCTACACCTTC
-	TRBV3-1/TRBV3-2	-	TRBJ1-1	CASSRGREAFF	TGTGCCAGCAGCCGGGGGAGGGAAGCTTTCTTT
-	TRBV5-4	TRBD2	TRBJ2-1	CASSPARLTSGVYNEQFF	TGTGCCAGCAGCCCAGCCAGGTTGACTAGCGGGGTCTACAATGAGCAGTTCTTC
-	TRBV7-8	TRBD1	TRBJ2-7	CASTGTGVYEQYF	TGTGCCAGCACCGGGACAGGGGTTTACGAGCAGTACTTC
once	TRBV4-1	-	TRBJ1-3	CASSQGARNGNTIYF	TGCGCCAGCAGCCAAGGGGCCAGAAATGGAAACACCATATATTTT
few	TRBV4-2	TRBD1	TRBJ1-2	CASSPDRGSIGYTF	TGTGCCAGCAGCCCGGACAGGGGATCCATCGGCTACACCTTC
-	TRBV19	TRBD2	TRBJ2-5	CASSIGGAGGQETQYF	TGTGCCAGTAGTATAGGTGGCGCGGGAGGCCAAGAGACCCAGTACTTC
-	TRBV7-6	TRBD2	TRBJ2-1	CASSFGTSGKYNEQFF	TGTGCCAGCAGCTTCGGGACTAGCGGGAAATACAATGAGCAGTTCTTC
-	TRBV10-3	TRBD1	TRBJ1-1	CAISRQGADTEAFF	TGTGCCATCAGCCGACAGGGGGCGGACACTGAAGCTTTCTTT